The rows below give T cell receptor beta chains drawn from one sample of a study of blood T cell repertoires in COVID-19. Sequenced by immunoSEQ multiplex PCR; TCRdb stores in-frame clones only, minus some. There are over 450,000 clones in the sample; 80% to 90% occur only once, and about 0.91% lies in the top ten. Material: peripheral blood. The receptor set was obtained from a man aged 18 to 29 with COVID-19, enrolled during active disease. Both conserved end residues are part of each CDR3. The order of the fields is D gene, clone size, V gene, J gene, CDR3 DNA, CDR3 protein. A D gene is named only where the DNA matches it firmly. Part of the rows lack a size; the others show once, few, many or a class for expanded clones.

D gene: TRBD1; clone size: .; V gene: TRBV14; J gene: TRBJ1-2; CDR3 DNA: TGTGCCAGCAGCCTTTCACAGGGGTATGGCTACACCTTC; CDR3 protein: CASSLSQGYGYTF
D gene: .; clone size: .; V gene: TRBV19; J gene: TRBJ1-4; CDR3 DNA: TGTGCCAGTAGTTCCAGTCCAACTAATGAAAAACTGTTTTTT; CDR3 protein: CASSSSPTNEKLFF
D gene: .; clone size: once; V gene: TRBV19; J gene: TRBJ1-2; CDR3 DNA: TGTGCCAGTAGTATAGGAGGGCGCCCTACGGTTGGCTACACCTTC; CDR3 protein: CASSIGGRPTVGYTF
D gene: TRBD1; clone size: .; V gene: TRBV29-1; J gene: TRBJ1-4; CDR3 DNA: TGCAGCGTTCATGTCGGACAGGATAATGAAAAACTGTTTTTT; CDR3 protein: CSVHVGQDNEKLFF
D gene: TRBD1; clone size: .; V gene: TRBV14; J gene: TRBJ1-1; CDR3 DNA: TGTGCCAGCCGGTGTCCTACTTTCGGACAGGGGTGTAGGGACACTGAAGCTTTCTTT; CDR3 protein: CASRCPTFGQGCRDTEAFF
D gene: TRBD2; clone size: .; V gene: TRBV3-1/TRBV3-2; J gene: TRBJ2-3; CDR3 DNA: TGTGCCAGCAGCCAAGAAAGCGGGGGCTTTCGCCAGTATTTT; CDR3 protein: CASSQESGGFRQYF
D gene: TRBD2; clone size: .; V gene: TRBV7-9; J gene: TRBJ2-1; CDR3 DNA: TGTGCCAGCAGCTCCCGTAGCGGGAGAACGTACAATGAGCAGTTCTTC; CDR3 protein: CASSSRSGRTYNEQFF
D gene: TRBD2; clone size: .; V gene: TRBV9; J gene: TRBJ2-2; CDR3 DNA: TGTGCCAGCAGCGTAGGAGCGGGAGAAGCCGGGGAGCTGTTTTTT; CDR3 protein: CASSVGAGEAGELFF
D gene: TRBD1; clone size: .; V gene: TRBV3-1/TRBV3-2; J gene: TRBJ1-1; CDR3 DNA: TGTGCCAGCAGCCGAGAGACAGGGCGGCTGACTGAAGCTTTCTTT; CDR3 protein: CASSRETGRLTEAFF
D gene: .; clone size: .; V gene: TRBV7-9; J gene: TRBJ2-7; CDR3 DNA: TGTGCCAGCAGCTTAGGCGCAGGGTACGAGCAGTACTTC; CDR3 protein: CASSLGAGYEQYF
D gene: TRBD2; clone size: .; V gene: TRBV9; J gene: TRBJ2-7; CDR3 DNA: TGTGCCAGCAGCGTAGGGGGGGGTTCCCTCGAGCAGTACTTC; CDR3 protein: CASSVGGGSLEQYF
D gene: TRBD2; clone size: .; V gene: TRBV25-1; J gene: TRBJ2-5; CDR3 DNA: TGTGCCAGCAGTGAACCTAGCGGGGGTTTTCAAGAGACCCAGTACTTC; CDR3 protein: CASSEPSGGFQETQYF
D gene: .; clone size: .; V gene: TRBV5-4; J gene: TRBJ2-2; CDR3 DNA: TGTGCCAGCAGCTTGGTAGCGAACACCGGGGAGCTGTTTTTT; CDR3 protein: CASSLVANTGELFF
D gene: TRBD1; clone size: .; V gene: TRBV6-2/TRBV6-3; J gene: TRBJ2-5; CDR3 DNA: TGTGCCAGCAGTTACTCGGCGACAGGGGAGACCCAGTACTTC; CDR3 protein: CASSYSATGETQYF
D gene: .; clone size: .; V gene: TRBV5-6; J gene: TRBJ2-3; CDR3 DNA: TGTGCCAGCAGCTTGTCTAGCTTACGGGCTACGCAGTATTTT; CDR3 protein: CASSLSSLRATQYF
D gene: .; clone size: .; V gene: TRBV21-1; J gene: TRBJ1-5; CDR3 DNA: TGTGCCAGCAACCCGGACAACAATCAGCCCCAGCATTTT; CDR3 protein: CASNPDNNQPQHF
D gene: .; clone size: .; V gene: TRBV7-9; J gene: TRBJ2-2; CDR3 DNA: TGTGCCAGCAGCTTATTCTACGGGGAAACCGGGGAGCTGTTTTTT; CDR3 protein: CASSLFYGETGELFF
D gene: TRBD1; clone size: .; V gene: TRBV7-9; J gene: TRBJ2-7; CDR3 DNA: TGTGCCAGCAGCCCCGGACAGGGGGTGTCCTACGAGCAGTACTTC; CDR3 protein: CASSPGQGVSYEQYF
D gene: TRBD2; clone size: .; V gene: TRBV18; J gene: TRBJ2-1; CDR3 DNA: TGTGCCAGCTCAGACCCGGGGGGACTGTCCTACAATGAGCAGTTCTTC; CDR3 protein: CASSDPGGLSYNEQFF
D gene: TRBD1; clone size: .; V gene: TRBV29-1; J gene: TRBJ1-3; CDR3 DNA: TGCAGCGTTACGCGGGACAGGGGAAGGAACACCATATATTTT; CDR3 protein: CSVTRDRGRNTIYF
D gene: .; clone size: .; V gene: TRBV7-8; J gene: TRBJ2-3; CDR3 DNA: TGTGCCAGCAGCTCCGCTCGAGGAGCTAGCACAGATACGCAGTATTTT; CDR3 protein: CASSSARGASTDTQYF
D gene: TRBD2; clone size: .; V gene: TRBV10-3; J gene: TRBJ2-3; CDR3 DNA: TGTGCCATCAGGGGAGCGGGGGTTAGCACAGATACGCAGTATTTT; CDR3 protein: CAIRGAGVSTDTQYF
D gene: .; clone size: once; V gene: TRBV5-1; J gene: TRBJ1-4; CDR3 DNA: TGCGCCAGCAGCTCCACGGGGCAGGGGAATGAAAAACTGTTTTTT; CDR3 protein: CASSSTGQGNEKLFF
D gene: .; clone size: .; V gene: TRBV2; J gene: TRBJ2-5; CDR3 DNA: TGTGCCAGCAGCCCCACCGGAGGGGGGGGAGGAGAGACCCAGTACTTC; CDR3 protein: CASSPTGGGGGETQYF
D gene: .; clone size: few; V gene: TRBV7-3; J gene: TRBJ1-5; CDR3 DNA: TGTGCCAGCAGCTTATCGCCGGATCAGCCCCAGCATTTT; CDR3 protein: CASSLSPDQPQHF
D gene: TRBD2; clone size: .; V gene: TRBV27; J gene: TRBJ2-1; CDR3 DNA: TGTGCCAGCACGGGCGGGGGAAGGTACAATGAGCAGTTCTTC; CDR3 protein: CASTGGGRYNEQFF
D gene: TRBD2; clone size: .; V gene: TRBV20-1; J gene: TRBJ2-1; CDR3 DNA: TGCAGTGCTAGTCCGACCGTAGCGGGAGTGGGCAATGAGCAGTTCTTC; CDR3 protein: CSASPTVAGVGNEQFF